This T cell receptor beta chain was recorded in a study of PD-1 blockade in classical Hodgkin lymphoma. Study information: Patients were dosed intravenously with nivolumab at 3 mg/kg every 2 weeks. Study-wide findings and caveats: Reported findings placed baseline TCR diversity lower in newly diagnosed patients (compared with healthy donors).

Per germline, CDR1 MNHEY and CDR2 SVGAGI. Trimming pared 10 bases from V and 0 bases from J, leaving 13 bases between. CDR3 length: 14 amino acids. Profiled with immunoSEQ multiplex PCR; TCRdb holds only in-frame clones, not every one. The data contain 55,000 to 80,000 clones, about 87% of them singletons. Following autologous stem cell transplantation, relapse occurred in every patient, and exposure to brentuximab vedotin varied. Regarding this clone: Its matching antigen is unknown.

The receptor's source is a human donor with classical Hodgkin lymphoma. This chain uses TRBV6-5 with TRBJ1-3; D not certain. Sequenced here: peripheral blood mononuclear cells (PBMCs), sampled at baseline. The CDR3: CATATPHSGNTIYF. The CDR3 bases are TGTGCCACAGCGACTCCTCACTCTGGAAACACCATATATTTT.